These 14 T cell receptor beta chains originate from one sample sequenced in a study of blood T cell repertoires in COVID-19. Repertoires were generated with immunoSEQ multiplex PCR, while TCRdb's copy carries only in-frame clones and drops some. The sample yields approximately 210,000 clones, around 86% seen once. The material sequenced was peripheral blood. The receptors shown here come from a human donor in a cohort sampled during active COVID-19.

This sequence joins TRBV24-1 and TRBJ1-2; TRBD1 agrees at 8 bases. Germline values: CDR1 KGHDR, CDR2 SFDVKD. V shed 4 bases and J 4 bases; nucleotides not matched to a gene: 4. CDR3 length: 14 residues. CDR3 residues: CATSEPTGGYGYTF. CDR3 nucleotide sequence: TGTGCCACCAGTGAACCTACAGGGGGCTATGGCTACACCTTC.

The chain is built from TRBV6-2 or TRBV6-3 and TRBJ2-5, with TRBD2 as a possible D gene (6 bases). V lost 6 bases to trimming and J lost 9 bases, with 20 bases between them. Germline V gene data show CDR1 as MNHEY and CDR2 as SVGEGT. This CDR3 region has 14 residues. CDR3 sequence: CASSGGLLGVSQYF. The CDR3 DNA reads as TGTGCCAGCAGCGGGGGACTCCTCGGGGTGTCCCAGTACTTC.

The chain recombines TRBV20-1 with TRBJ1-2; TRBD1 agrees at 9 bases. V was clipped by 3 bases and J by 3 bases; unmatched bases: 2. Germline lookup yields CDR1 DFQATT and CDR2 SNEGSKA (reference sequence). The CDR3 runs to 13 residues. The CDR3 region is CSASRDRDYGYTF. The DNA of the CDR3 is TGCAGTGCTAGTCGGGACAGGGACTATGGCTACACCTTC.

The chain links TRBV2 to TRBJ1-1; 7 nucleotides match TRBD1. The germline CDR1 and CDR2 sequences are SNHLY and FYNNEI. V lost 9 bases to trimming and J lost 1 base; unmatched junction nucleotides: 5. This CDR3 has 13 amino acids. The CDR3 bases are TGTGCCAGGAACAGGGGTTCGAACACTGAAGCTTTCTTT. Its protein is CARNRGSNTEAFF. Full variable domain (outside the CDR3, taken from reference TRBV2 and TRBJ1-1): EPEVTQTPSHQVTQMGQEVILRCVPISNHLYFYWYRQILGQKVEFLVSFYNNEISEKSEIFDDQFSVERPDGSNFTLKIRSTKLEDSAMYFCARNRGSNTEAFFGQGTRLTVV.

This chain joins TRBV29-1 and TRBJ1-4, with D tentatively TRBD1 (5 bases). Trimming removed 7 bases at V and 8 bases at J, with 8 bases between. Germline V gives CDR1 SQVTM, CDR2 ANQGSEA. There are 10 residues in the CDR3. The CDR3 DNA follows: TGCAGCGCCGCAGGGGAAAAACTGTTTTTT. Translating it yields CSAAGEKLFF.

V usage is TRBV4-3 and J usage is TRBJ1-1; TRBD1 agrees at 8 bases. This CDR3 has 15 amino acids. Germline loops: CDR1 LGHNA, CDR2 YSLEER. J was trimmed by 12 bases and V by 0 bases; bases with no gene match: 12. CDR3 nucleotides: TGCGCCAGCAGCCAAGATAACGTCAGGGGGCAAGAAACTTTCTTT. Amino acid sequence: CASSQDNVRGQETFF.

The sample holds a few counts of this clone. The chain uses TRBV4-1 and TRBJ1-3; possibly TRBD1 for D (5 bases). The CDR3 covers 16 residues. Germline assignment: CDR1 MGHRA and CDR2 YSYEKL. Trimming took off 0 bases at V and 4 bases at J, with 13 bases between the two ends. The CDR3 DNA is TGCGCCAGCAGCCAAGAACCGCCACAGGTCGGAAACACCATATATTTT. Protein sequence: CASSQEPPQVGNTIYF.

The chain employs TRBV5-1 and TRBJ2-1; no definite D call. The CDR3 runs 11 residues. V lost 4 bases to trimming and J lost 12 bases, with 11 bases between them. CDR1 and CDR2 from the germline V gene are SGHRS and YFSETQ. The CDR3 protein is CASSPIAAQFF. CDR3 bases: TGCGCCAGCAGCCCCATAGCAGCGCAGTTCTTC.

This clone was observed at least ten times. V gene TRBV13 combines with J gene TRBJ2-2; 10 bases map to TRBD2. The length of the CDR3 is 17 residues. V shed 1 base, J shed 6 bases, and the junction held 8 bases outside the gene matches. Looked up from germline, CDR1 is PRHDT and CDR2 is FYEKMQ (reference sequence). The CDR3 reads CASSLERLAGEAGELFF. The CDR3 DNA reads as TGTGCCAGCAGCTTAGAGAGGCTAGCGGGAGAAGCCGGGGAGCTGTTTTTT. The whole variable domain, filled in from reference TRBV13 and TRBJ2-2, reads AAGVIQSPRHLIKEKRETATLKCYPIPRHDTVYWYQQGPGQDPQFLISFYEKMQSDKGSIPDRFSAQQFSDYHSELNMSSLELGDSALYFCASSLERLAGEAGELFFGEGSRLTVL.

The chain is built from TRBV14 and TRBJ2-3, with TRBD1 matching 7 bases. The V gene end was trimmed by 5 bases and the J gene end by 1 base; junction bases not matched to a gene: 3. The CDR3 is 14 amino acids. Germline V gene data show CDR1 as SGHDN and CDR2 as FVKESK. CDR3 amino acids: CASSLGGGTDTQYF. The CDR3 DNA sequence: TGTGCCAGCAGCTTAGGGGGCGGCACAGATACGCAGTATTTT.

Many counts were recorded for this clone. Other DNA sequences in the same sample also yield this CDR3. The J gene is TRBJ1-1, the V gene TRBV6-5; D is uncertain. V was cut by 0 bases and J by 1 base, with 6 bases left in between. The CDR3 is 14 amino acids. The germline CDR1 and CDR2 sequences are MNHEY and SVGAGI. CDR3 coding DNA: TGTGCCAGCAGTTACTCGAGGAGGAACACTGAAGCTTTCTTT. It specifies CASSYSRRNTEAFF.

The V call is TRBV27, the J call TRBJ2-5; 14 positions agree with TRBD2. With V trimmed by 6 bases and J by 4 bases, 10 bases remained unmatched. Germline V CDR1 and CDR2: MNHEY, SMNVEV (reference sequence). CDR3 size: 17 residues. The CDR3 reads CASREGTSGRRAETQYF. The CDR3 DNA reads TGTGCCAGCAGAGAAGGGACTAGCGGGAGAAGGGCAGAGACCCAGTACTTC.

The CDR3, as DNA: TGTGCCAGCAGCCCCTTGGGCCCCAGGAACTACGAGCAGTACTTC. As protein: CASSPLGPRNYEQYF. The V gene is TRBV7-9, the J gene TRBJ2-7; D is uncertain. This CDR3 has 15 residues. Germline lookup yields CDR1 SEHNR and CDR2 FQNEAQ (reference sequence). The germline V and J ends were trimmed by 5 bases and 3 bases, with 17 bases remaining between them.

This clone has only one observation. V and J are TRBV27 and TRBJ1-5, with D possibly matching TRBD1 (6 bases). This CDR3 has 15 residues. Germline V gene sequence: CDR1 MNHEY, CDR2 SMNVEV (reference sequence). Trimming removed 2 bases at V and 3 bases at J, with 11 bases between. The CDR3 reads CASSLTWDNNQPQHF. CDR3 bases: TGTGCCAGCAGTTTAACGTGGGACAACAATCAGCCCCAGCATTTT.